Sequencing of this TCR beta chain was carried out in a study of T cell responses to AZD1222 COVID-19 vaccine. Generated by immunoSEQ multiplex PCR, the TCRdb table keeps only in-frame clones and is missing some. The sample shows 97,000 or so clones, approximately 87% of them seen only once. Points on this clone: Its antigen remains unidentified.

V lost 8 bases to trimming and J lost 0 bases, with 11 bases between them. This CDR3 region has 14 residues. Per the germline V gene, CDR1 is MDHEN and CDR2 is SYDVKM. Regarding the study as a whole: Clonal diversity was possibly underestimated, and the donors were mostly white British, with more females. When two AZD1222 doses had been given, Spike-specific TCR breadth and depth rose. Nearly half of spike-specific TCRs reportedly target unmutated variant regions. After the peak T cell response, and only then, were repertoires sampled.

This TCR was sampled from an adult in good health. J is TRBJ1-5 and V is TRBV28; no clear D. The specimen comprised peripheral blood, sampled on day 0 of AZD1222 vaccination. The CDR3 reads CASLERLSNQPQHF. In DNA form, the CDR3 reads TGTGCCAGCCTCGAGAGACTTAGCAATCAGCCCCAGCATTTT.